The source of this T cell receptor (beta chain) is a study of shared clonotypes between healthy human individuals. Study-wide results and caveats: The generation probabilities recorded for non-shared clonotypes fell below those of clonotypes shared by all four donors. Naive subsets generally had larger estimated richness than memory subsets.

Repertoires were generated with immunoSEQ multiplex PCR, while TCRdb's copy carries only in-frame clones and drops some. The repertoire holds about 1.1 million clones, with about four fifths as singletons. The CDR3 has 11 residues. Germline V gene sequence: CDR1 WNHNN, CDR2 SYGVQD (reference sequence). V lost 8 bases and J 8 bases, leaving 11 bases between the germline ends. A word on this clone: Its antigen is undetermined.

Sequenced: memory CD4+ T cells from PBMCs. Documented subset: CD45RA-negative fraction. This sequence originates from a man aged 18 to 29 in good health. Some clones in this sample may be carry-over from other donors' samples. The chain uses TRBV10-1 and TRBJ2-3; the D call may be TRBD1 or TRBD2 (5 bases each). CDR3 DNA sequence: TGCGCCAGCGGCAGAGGGGTTACGCAGTATTTT. This translates into CASGRGVTQYF.